A selection of T cell receptor beta chains follows, all from one sample in a study of identical twins. Via MiXCR, TCRdb re-called the 5' RACE reads, giving one row per CDR3 protein. Among 700,000 or so distinct CDR3 sequences listed, around 8.3% were seen once. The sample also formed part of further work on yellow fever vaccine responses in identical twins.

Sample: PBMCs. The source is a woman in her late teens or twenties in good health. CDR3s include the opening cysteine and the closing phenylalanine or tryptophan. The D gene is left open where the match is weak. Size is stated for part of the rows, as once, few or many counts, or as a class when the clone is expanded.

clone_size	d_call	j_call	v_call	cdr3_length	cdr3_nt	cdr3_aa
few	TRBD1	TRBJ1-4	TRBV27	16	TGTGCCAGCAGCTCGGACAGGCATGCAACTAATGAAAAACTGTTTTTT	CASSSDRHATNEKLFF
many	.	TRBJ2-5	TRBV6-5	14	TGTGCCAGCAGTTACCGGGCAGAACAAGAGACCCAGTACTTC	CASSYRAEQETQYF
few	TRBD1	TRBJ2-2	TRBV9	17	TGTGCCAGCAGCCCTCTTCCCGGACAGGGCTTGACCGGGGAGCTGTTTTTT	CASSPLPGQGLTGELFF
few	.	TRBJ1-1	TRBV7-9	15	TGTGCCAGCAGCTTACGAGGGGGACCCTACACTGAAGCTTTCTTT	CASSLRGGPYTEAFF
.	.	TRBJ2-6	TRBV3-1	15	TGTGCCAGCAGACTTAAAACCTCTGGGGCCAACGTCCTGACTTTC	CASRLKTSGANVLTF
few	.	TRBJ2-6	TRBV10-2	16	TGCGCCAGCGGGCGGACAGTCAGCTCTGGGGCCAACGTCCTGACTTTC	CASGRTVSSGANVLTF
.	.	TRBJ2-3	TRBV3-1	15	TGTGCCAGCAGCCAAGTTGGACCAGGGACAGATACGCAGTATTTT	CASSQVGPGTDTQYF
few	.	TRBJ2-3	TRBV29-1	15	TGCAGCGTTATTCCCCTAGCGAGAGCGGCAGATACGCAGTATTTT	CSVIPLARAADTQYF
.	TRBD2	TRBJ2-7	TRBV2	18	TGTGCCATCAGGTTACGGCTGGGACTAGCGGGAGACTCGTACGAGCAGTACTTC	CAIRLRLGLAGDSYEQYF
few	.	TRBJ2-2	TRBV20-1	14	TGCAGTGCTAGTCGGCTAGCGTCAGACGGGGAGCTGTTTTTT	CSASRLASDGELFF
.	.	TRBJ1-1	TRBV5-5	15	TGTGCCAGCAGCTTGAATCAGATGGGGCTCCCTGAAGCTTTCTTT	CASSLNQMGLPEAFF
few	TRBD2	TRBJ2-3	TRBV20-1	15	TGCAGTGCTAGGGCGGGGGGATCGACCACAGATACGCAGTATTTT	CSARAGGSTTDTQYF
.	TRBD1	TRBJ2-7	TRBV4-1	16	TGCGCCAGCAGCCAAGAAGTAGGGGACAGGGGCCACGAGCAGTACTTC	CASSQEVGDRGHEQYF
.	.	TRBJ2-7	TRBV5-6	15	TGTGCCAGCAGCATCCCCATCAGGAGTCCCTACGAGCAGTACTTC	CASSIPIRSPYEQYF
.	.	TRBJ2-3	TRBV20-1	15	TGCAGTGCCCGATCGGGGCTTGAGGGTACAGATACGCAGTATTTT	CSARSGLEGTDTQYF
.	.	TRBJ2-5	TRBV4-1	15	TGCGCCAGCAGCCAAGCCGCCCAGGTACAAGAGACCCAGTACTTC	CASSQAAQVQETQYF
few	TRBD1	TRBJ1-1	TRBV12-5	16	TGTGCTAGTGGTTTGGTACTGGACAGGGGGTGGACTGAAGCTTTCTTT	CASGLVLDRGWTEAFF
few	.	TRBJ2-1	TRBV5-6	15	TGTGCCAGCAGCTTGGTGGTGAGGGCTTACAATGAGCAGTTCTTC	CASSLVVRAYNEQFF
few	.	TRBJ2-1	TRBV9	18	TGTGCCAGCAGCCCCCGGGATAAAGGGGGCGGGATTGGCTATGAGCAGTTCTTC	CASSPRDKGGGIGYEQFF
few	.	TRBJ2-5	TRBV29-1	14	TGCAGCGTTGTGAGAGGGCTCAGCCAAGAGACCCAGTACTTC	CSVVRGLSQETQYF
.	.	TRBJ1-2	TRBV12-3/TRBV12-4	15	TGTGCCAGCAGTTCCCGGGTCTCCACCCCACTAGGCTACACCTTC	CASSSRVSTPLGYTF
.	.	TRBJ1-2	TRBV5-4	13	TGTGCCAGCAGCCCAAAGACTAACTATGGCTACACCTTC	CASSPKTNYGYTF
many	.	TRBJ1-5	TRBV6-2/TRBV6-3	14	TGTGCCAGCAAATGGAGTAATAGCAATCAGCCCCAGCATTTT	CASKWSNSNQPQHF
.	.	TRBJ2-7	TRBV6-6	12	TGTGCCAGCGGCGGGACCTCCTACGAGCAGTACTTC	CASGGTSYEQYF
few	.	TRBJ2-7	TRBV20-1	12	TGCAGTGCTGGGACTCAGACCTACGAGCAGTACTTC	CSAGTQTYEQYF
many	TRBD2	TRBJ2-2	TRBV6-1	16	TGTGCCAGCAGCGACCGGACTAGCGGGGGGGTAGTGGAGCTGTTTTTT	CASSDRTSGGVVELFF
few	TRBD1	TRBJ2-7	TRBV5-1	15	TGCGCCAGCAGAGCGACCGGGACAGGGGTCTACGAGCAGTACTTC	CASRATGTGVYEQYF
many	.	TRBJ2-1	TRBV25-1	12	TGTGCCAGCAAGGGTAGGGCCTTGTGGCAGTTCTTC	CASKGRALWQFF
.	TRBD2	TRBJ2-1	TRBV12-3/TRBV12-4	16	TGTGCCAGCAGTTACAGCGGGGGGGCACCCTACAATGAGCAGTTCTTC	CASSYSGGAPYNEQFF
few	.	TRBJ2-7	TRBV7-2	15	TGTGCCAGCAGCTTATTAACCGTTCATTCGGGCGAGCAGTACTTC	CASSLLTVHSGEQYF
.	TRBD1	TRBJ2-2	TRBV5-5	16	TGTGCCAGCAGCTTTACAAACAGGGGGCAGACCGGGGAGCTGTTTTTT	CASSFTNRGQTGELFF
.	TRBD2	TRBJ2-7	TRBV12-3/TRBV12-4	15	TGTGCCAGCAGTTTAAAGGCGGGGGGGGCCTACGAGCAGTACTTC	CASSLKAGGAYEQYF
many	.	TRBJ1-5	TRBV27	12	TGTGCCAGCAGTGAACTAGGTCAGCCCCAGCATTTT	CASSELGQPQHF
many	.	TRBJ2-2	TRBV7-2	14	TGTGCCAGTAGCTCCGGGACCTACACCGGGGAGCTGTTTTTT	CASSSGTYTGELFF